This T cell receptor beta chain was retrieved from a study of cytomegalovirus exposure and HLA in healthy donors. Study conclusions and caveats: Reportedly, diagnosis of cytomegalovirus status by the classifier showed high specificity and sensitivity.

It was with 60 Vbeta and 13 Jbeta primers that the PCR ran. TCRdb's copy holds only in-frame clones and misses some; the assay was immunoSEQ multiplex PCR. The table has 110,000 or so clones, about 78% seen once. This clone was observed a handful of times. Antigen unknown. This TCR was recovered from a woman aged 30 to 39 in good health and CMV-seropositive. Sequencing used PBMCs.

As DNA, the CDR3 is TGCAGCGTTTGGGAGGGGGGGGACTACTACGAGCAGTACTTC. The encoded protein is CSVWEGGDYYEQYF. This chain joins TRBV29-1 and TRBJ2-7, with D possibly being TRBD2 (7 bases). The CDR3 has 14 amino acids. V gave up 5 bases and J gave up 3 bases, with 17 bases separating them. Germline values: CDR1 SQVTM, CDR2 ANQGSEA.